This TCR beta chain was captured by sequencing in a study of shared clonotypes between healthy human individuals. Study observations and caveats: There were few donors, and this limited the genetic and exposure-history diversity represented. The authors expected sequencing depth to affect clonotype sharing among donors. The study generally estimated greater richness for naive than memory subsets.

The table came from immunoSEQ multiplex PCR; TCRdb's copy has only in-frame clones and leaves some out. The sample consists of about 600,000 clones, 95% to 98% of them appearing once. This clone has only one observation. Its antigen is still unknown. The sequenced sample consisted of naive CD4+ T cells sorted from blood. Described subset: CD45RA+ positively selected. The TCR sequence derives from a young woman in good health.

CDR3 DNA sequence: TGCAGCGTTGCGGGGGGATTGCATGAAAAACTGTTTTTT. Encoded protein: CSVAGGLHEKLFF. The V and J genes are TRBV29-1 and TRBJ1-4, with D perhaps matching TRBD1 (5 bases). With 4 bases removed from V and 6 bases from J, the gap between germline ends came to 12 bases. CDR3 length: 13 amino acids. Germline CDR1 and CDR2: SQVTM and ANQGSEA.